One sample yielded the 20 T cell receptor beta chains listed below, sequenced in a study of graft-versus-host responses after intestinal transplantation. Here immunoSEQ multiplex PCR was the method, and the copy in TCRdb shows in-frame clones only, minus some. The table records 11,000 to 15,000 clones, 33% of them present only once. Sequencing used alloreactive CD4+ T cells from a mixed lymphocyte reaction culture, obtained before intestinal transplant. The subset is: CFSE-low proliferating T cells sorted from approximately 6-day pre-transplant mixed lymphocyte reaction (GvH or HvG direction). The receptors were gathered from a human patient who received an intestinal transplant.

This clone is medium-sized within its sample. V gene TRBV6-5 combines with J gene TRBJ2-2; possible D gene TRBD1, 6 bases. The germline gives CDR1 MNHEY, CDR2 SVGAGI. V was shortened by 0 bases and J by 4 bases, with 9 bases between the two germline ends. CDR3 length equals 15 residues. CDR3 bases: TGTGCCAGCAGTTACTCCTACAGGGCCACCGGGGAGCTGTTTTTT. Encoded protein: CASSYSYRATGELFF.

The genes are TRBV2 and TRBJ2-7, with 8 nucleotides matching TRBD1. The CDR3 runs 12 residues. The V segment lost 6 bases and the J segment 4 bases; nucleotides outside the gene matches: 2. CDR1 is SNHLY, CDR2 FYNNEI, per germline. For the CDR3, the DNA is TGTGCCAGCAGCGGGACAGGTTACGAGCAGTACTTC. Encoded protein: CASSGTGYEQYF.

This clone was seen a handful of times. The CDR3 region has the DNA TGTGCCAGCTCACCGGGGAGGGGCCTACTGTTTTTT. Encoded protein: CASSPGRGLLFF. This chain joins TRBV18 and TRBJ1-4; TRBD1 is a possible D gene (5 bases). The CDR3 totals 12 residues. The ends were cut back, 3 bases at V and 13 bases at J, with 12 bases in the middle. Germline V gene data show CDR1 as KGHSH and CDR2 as LQKENI.

The chain is built from TRBV7-8 and TRBJ1-5; D call uncertain. Germline loops: CDR1 SGHVS, CDR2 FQNEAQ. The CDR3 is 15 amino acids. Trimming removed 5 bases from V and 3 bases from J, with 14 bases in between. The chain's CDR3 is CASSPARANNQPQHF. The CDR3 DNA reads TGTGCCAGCAGCCCAGCCCGGGCCAACAATCAGCCCCAGCATTTT.

The chain combines TRBV18 with TRBJ2-7, with 8 bases fitting TRBD1. CDR3 length: 15 residues. The germline CDR1 and CDR2 sequences are KGHSH and LQKENI. V lost 2 bases, J lost 4 bases, and 7 bases stayed unmatched. The CDR3 bases are TGTGCCAGCTCACCAGCGGCAGGGGGCGGTTACGAGCAGTACTTC. This encodes CASSPAAGGGYEQYF.

This clone is medium-sized by share. The chain joins TRBV5-1 to TRBJ2-3; D might be TRBD1 or TRBD2, each matching 5 bases. Trimming took 7 bases from V and 2 from J, leaving 14 bases between them. This CDR3 region has 14 residues. Germline V CDR1 and CDR2: SGHRS, YFSETQ. The CDR3 nucleotides are TGCGCCAGCCGGACCGGGACCGCCACAGATACGCAGTATTTT. This sequence encodes CASRTGTATDTQYF.

The genes are TRBV28 and TRBJ2-1; D unresolved. The CDR3 is 14 residues long. V shed 2 bases and J shed 0 bases, with 5 bases lying between them. The germline gives CDR1 MDHEN, CDR2 SYDVKM. CDR3 coding DNA: TGTGCCAGCAGTTTAGCGAGCTCCTACAATGAGCAGTTCTTC. The encoded protein is CASSLASSYNEQFF.

The J gene is TRBJ2-1, the V gene TRBV18; 10 bases map to TRBD2. The trim removed 3 bases at V and 4 bases at J, leaving 6 bases unmatched. The CDR3 extends over 16 amino acids. Germline CDR1 is KGHSH and CDR2 is LQKENI. CDR3 bases: TGTGCCAGCTCACCCACCGGACTAGCGGAATACAATGAGCAGTTCTTC. It codes for CASSPTGLAEYNEQFF.

Only a few counts were recorded for this clone. The J gene is TRBJ2-6, the V gene TRBV10-2; 12 bases agree with TRBD2. This CDR3 contains 19 residues. Germline V lookup: CDR1 WSHSY, CDR2 SAAADI. V gave up 8 bases and J gave up 0 bases; unmatched junction bases: 11. In DNA form, the CDR3 reads TGCGCCAGCCGACTTCCGGGACTAGCGGGTCCCTCTGGGGCCAACGTCCTGACTTTC. Protein: CASRLPGLAGPSGANVLTF.

This rearrangement joins TRBV6-1 to TRBJ2-3, with 7 bases aligning to TRBD1. The V gene's germline CDR1 is MNHNS and CDR2 SASEGT. The CDR3 loop spans 12 amino acids. V shed 11 bases and J 0 bases; nucleotides not matched to a gene: 2. The DNA for the CDR3 is TGTGCCGTCAGGGGGAGCACAGATACGCAGTATTTT. This gives the protein CAVRGSTDTQYF.

J is TRBJ2-7 and V is TRBV9, with D tentatively TRBD2 (6 bases). The J call may not be correct, given that the DNA end is closer to TRBJ2-1. CDR3 length: 18 residues. Per germline, CDR1 SGDLS and CDR2 YYNGEE. The CDR3 sequence is CASSVATPTRGSYNEQFF. CDR3 bases: TGTGCCAGCAGCGTAGCTACACCGACTAGAGGTTCCTACAATGAGCAGTTCTTC.

The chain has TRBV30 and TRBJ1-4; D call uncertain. Germline V gene data show CDR1 as GTSNPN and CDR2 as SVGIG (reference sequence). CDR3 length: 11 amino acids. Trimming stripped 0 bases from V and 8 bases from J, with 4 bases between. CDR3 sequence: CAWSVREKLFF. The CDR3 DNA follows: TGTGCCTGGAGTGTACGAGAAAAACTGTTTTTT. The variable domain in full, completed from reference TRBV30 and TRBJ1-4, reads SQTIHQWPATLVQPVGSPLSLECTVEGTSNPNLYWYRQAAGRGLQLLFYSVGIGQISSEVPQNLSASRPQDRQFILSSKKLLLSDSGFYLCAWSVREKLFFGSGTQLSVL.

This clone turned up a few times. The chain has TRBV19 and TRBJ1-4, with TRBD1 matching over 9 bases. From germline, CDR1 is LNHDA and CDR2 SQIVND (reference sequence). This CDR3 spans 16 amino acids. The junction had 11 bases not matched to a gene; V was cut back by 5 bases and J by 7 bases. The CDR3 DNA follows: TGTGCCAGTAGTCCAGGACAGGGGATTCTATTTGAAAAACTGTTTTTT. Translation gives CASSPGQGILFEKLFF.

This clone was seen a few times. This chain uses TRBV6-6 with TRBJ2-4, with a possible D match to TRBD2 (5 bases). The CDR3 length is 11 residues. The germline gives CDR1 MNHNY, CDR2 SVGAGI (reference sequence). Trimming left V 5 bases short and J 9 bases short, with 8 bases between. The CDR3 DNA reads as TGTGCCAGCAGTCGAGGGAGCATTCAGTACTTC. Its protein product is CASSRGSIQYF.

The chain joins TRBV6-5 to TRBJ2-7; possibly TRBD1 or TRBD2 for D (5 bases each). V lost 4 bases and J lost 5, with 15 bases in between. This CDR3 is 14 amino acids long. Germline loops: CDR1 MNHEY, CDR2 SVGAGI. The CDR3 sequence is CASSSHRDPNEQYF. The CDR3 region has the DNA TGTGCCAGCAGTTCTCACCGGGACCCCAACGAGCAGTACTTC.

The CDR3 DNA reads TGCGCCAGCAGTGAAACGACAGGGCCAGGATATTTT. It is translated as CASSETTGPGYF. The V and J genes are TRBV10-2 and TRBJ1-3, with TRBD1 matching over 7 bases. Germline V gene data show CDR1 as WSHSY and CDR2 as SAAADI. This CDR3 is built from 12 residues. J was trimmed by 15 bases and V by 3 bases; bases with no gene match: 8.

The chain uses TRBV11-3 and TRBJ2-7, with 11 nucleotides matching TRBD1. From germline, CDR1 is SGHNT and CDR2 YENEEA. V lost 6 bases to trimming and J lost 3 bases; unmatched junction nucleotides: 7. CDR3 length: 15 amino acids. Written as DNA, the CDR3 is TGTGCCAGCAGTCAAGGGGACAGGGGGTTCTACGAGCAGTACTTC. Its protein product is CASSQGDRGFYEQYF.

V usage is TRBV7-8 and J usage is TRBJ2-3; TRBD2 matches 11 bases. V lost 4 bases, J lost 0 bases, and 12 bases stayed unmatched. The CDR3 has 19 residues. Germline CDR1 reads SGHVS; CDR2 reads FQNEAQ. The CDR3 sequence: CASSSWTSGRISSTDTQYF. In DNA form, the CDR3 reads TGTGCCAGCAGCTCTTGGACTAGCGGGCGTATTTCCAGCACAGATACGCAGTATTTT. Combining the CDR3 with reference TRBV7-8 and TRBJ2-3 gives the whole variable domain GAGVSQSPRYKVAKRGQDVALRCDPISGHVSLFWYQQALGQGPEFLTYFQNEAQLDKSGLPSDRFFAERPEGSVSTLKIQRTQQEDSAVYLCASSSWTSGRISSTDTQYFGPGTRLTVL.

V gene TRBV4-1 combines with J gene TRBJ2-1, with D possibly TRBD2 on 6 matching bases. CDR3 length: 16 residues. With 6 bases removed from V and 4 bases from J, the gap between germline ends came to 19 bases. Germline V gene sequence: CDR1 MGHRA, CDR2 YSYEKL. The CDR3 reads CASSPTGDLLYNEQFF. CDR3 bases: TGCGCCAGCAGTCCAACCGGGGACTTGTTATACAATGAGCAGTTCTTC.

The gene calls are TRBV27 and TRBJ2-1; D is uncertain. Trimming shortened V by 5 bases and J by 2 bases, and 13 bases separated the two germline ends. The length of the CDR3 is 15 residues. Germline-derived CDR1 and CDR2 are MNHEY and SMNVEV (reference sequence). CDR3 sequence (DNA): TGTGCCAGCAGTGTAAGATCTTACACCTACAATGAGCAGTTCTTC. The encoded protein is CASSVRSYTYNEQFF.